Given below is one T cell receptor beta chain in context. Antigen specificity is unknown. CDR3 length: 14 amino acids. Germline CDR1 is ENHRY and CDR2 is SYGVKD. Trimming pared 5 bases from V and 9 bases from J, leaving 20 bases between. The data originate from a study of tumor-infiltrating lymphocytes in primary liver carcinoma. Study summary: In every tissue type, samples returned a similar yield of roughly 3.5 to 7.13 million productive TCRbeta reads. Findings of the study overall: The study found only about 7-24% of top clones in all five tumor regions.

From approximately 450 ng total RNA, TCR beta cDNA was generated with a primer in the constant region. Generation of the TCR beta libraries relied on three nested multiplex PCR rounds using slightly modified ARM-PCR. Both of the initial two PCR rounds ran for 10 cycles and employed TRBV1-TRBV30 forward primers alongside a C-beta reverse primer. A single record per CDR3 protein comes from TCRdb applying MiXCR to the multiplex PCR reads. The sample has roughly 50,000 distinct CDR3 sequences, 70% to 80% seen once. From unsorted bulk tissue weighing roughly 18-30 mg, DNA and RNA were co-extracted. Patients' primary liver carcinoma was surgically resected. Each individual tumor supplied samples from five separate regions.

The sequenced sample consisted of liver tumor tissue from sampling region 2. Subset reported: tumor region T2, inferior pole. The receptor was isolated from a man aged 35-49 years with primary liver carcinoma and hepatitis B virus infection. V usage is TRBV10-3 and J usage is TRBJ2-7; D possibly matches TRBD1 or TRBD2 (5 bases each). CDR3 loop: CAISSRAQGDGQYF. The CDR3 DNA sequence: TGTGCCATCAGTTCTAGGGCACAAGGGGACGGGCAGTACTTC.